The 26 T cell receptor beta chains below all came from one sample that was sequenced in a study of blood T cell repertoires in COVID-19. Produced via immunoSEQ multiplex PCR; TCRdb's table is partial and in-frame only. Of nearly 60,000 clones in the sample, around 90% were seen once. Sequencing input: peripheral blood. The origin of the receptors is a man aged 55 to 70 with active COVID-19.

The chain carries TRBV5-1 and TRBJ1-1; 8 bases align to TRBD1. Looked up from germline, CDR1 is SGHRS and CDR2 is YFSETQ. This CDR3 contains 14 residues. Trimming removed 7 bases from V and 1 base from J; junction bases left unmatched: 6. CDR3 sequence (DNA): TGCGCCAGCTTAGGGGGGACAGGGAACACTGAAGCTTTCTTT. Translating it yields CASLGGTGNTEAFF.

This chain links TRBV19 with TRBJ2-7, with D possibly being TRBD2 (6 bases). Trimming pared 9 bases from V and 7 bases from J, leaving 16 bases between. The CDR3 is 12 amino acids. Germline loops: CDR1 LNHDA, CDR2 SQIVND (reference sequence). CDR3 region: CASGTGFGEQYF. DNA of the CDR3: TGTGCCAGCGGGACTGGGTTTGGGGAGCAGTACTTC.

The V and J genes are TRBV5-4 and TRBJ1-2; D call uncertain. Germline loops: CDR1 SGHNT, CDR2 YYREEE (reference sequence). This CDR3 has 13 amino acids. With 6 bases removed from V and 2 bases from J, the gap between germline ends came to 11 bases. In DNA, the CDR3 is TGTGCCAGCACTTTGAGGGAAAACTATGGCTACACCTTC. This encodes CASTLRENYGYTF.

The chain recombines TRBV3-1 (or the pseudogene TRBV3-2) with TRBJ2-2; TRBD2 matches at 8 bases. CDR1 and CDR2 (germline): LGHDT, YNNKEL (reference sequence). The V gene end was trimmed by 3 bases and the J gene end by 4 bases; junction bases not matched to a gene: 10. The CDR3 runs to 17 residues. This chain's CDR3 is CASSQDGGRRTTGELFF. The CDR3 DNA sequence: TGTGCCAGCAGCCAGGATGGCGGGAGGAGGACCACCGGGGAGCTGTTTTTT.

The CDR3 DNA is TGCGCCAGCAAGGGGGACACTGAAGCTTTCTTT. Translation: CASKGDTEAFF. The chain uses TRBV5-1 and TRBJ1-1; D perhaps matches TRBD1 (6 bases). With 6 bases removed from V and 3 bases from J, the gap between germline ends came to 6 bases. This CDR3 spans 11 amino acids. CDR1 and CDR2 (germline): SGHRS, YFSETQ.

This chain links TRBV30 with TRBJ1-6; tentative D call: TRBD1 (5 bases). Trimming cost V 3 bases and J 0 bases, with 15 bases left between them. This CDR3 is 17 amino acids long. Germline V CDR1 and CDR2: GTSNPN, SVGIG (reference sequence). CDR3 in amino acids: CAWRLSGSSSYNSPLHF. The CDR3, as DNA: TGTGCCTGGAGACTTTCAGGGTCGAGCTCCTATAATTCACCCCTCCACTTT.

V is TRBV9 and J is TRBJ2-2; 10 bases map to TRBD1. Trimming took 0 bases from V and 8 from J; bases not matched to a gene: 4. Germline CDR1 and CDR2: SGDLS and YYNGEE. The length of the CDR3 is 15 residues. In DNA form, the CDR3 reads TGTGCCAGCAGCGTAGGGGACAGGGGTGCGGGGGAGCTGTTTTTT. This translates into CASSVGDRGAGELFF.

This chain connects TRBV5-5 to TRBJ2-2, with 7 bases lining up with TRBD1. CDR3 length: 15 residues. Germline V gene data show CDR1 as SGHKS and CDR2 as YYEKEE (reference sequence). V was clipped by 4 bases and J by 1 base; unmatched bases: 4. DNA of the CDR3: TGTGCCAGCAGCGTCAGACAGGGGAACACCGGGGAGCTGTTTTTT. Its translation: CASSVRQGNTGELFF.

The CDR3 is CASSFTGYEQYF. CDR3 coding DNA: TGTGCCAGCAGCTTTACGGGTTACGAGCAGTACTTC. The V call is TRBV5-5, the J call TRBJ2-7; D call uncertain. Germline V gene data show CDR1 as SGHKS and CDR2 as YYEKEE (reference sequence). The CDR3 is 12 amino acids. V lost 2 bases, J lost 4 bases, and 7 bases lay in between. The full variable domain, rest sourced from reference TRBV5-5 and TRBJ2-7, is DAGVTQSPTHLIKTRGQQVTLRCSPISGHKSVSWYQQVLGQGPQFIFQYYEKEERGRGNFPDRFSARQFPNYSSELNVNALLLGDSALYLCASSFTGYEQYFGPGTRLTVT.

The chain uses TRBV7-8 and TRBJ2-3; maybe TRBD2 (6 bases). The germline V gene has CDR1 SGHVS and CDR2 FQNEAQ. The CDR3 length is 16 residues. With 1 base removed from V and 4 bases from J, the gap between germline ends came to 15 bases. The CDR3 nucleotides read TGTGCCAGCAGCTTAGGTAGCGGCGGCTGGCCAGATACGCAGTATTTT. Its translation is CASSLGSGGWPDTQYF.

The gene calls are TRBV9 and TRBJ2-1; 8 bases are shared with TRBD2. CDR3 length: 16 residues. Trimming took 3 bases from V and 9 from J; bases not matched to a gene: 14. CDR1 is SGDLS and CDR2 is YYNGEE in the germline V gene. The CDR3 loop reads CASSARIGLAVGEQFF. In nucleotides, the CDR3 is TGTGCCAGCAGCGCCCGGATCGGACTAGCAGTCGGTGAGCAGTTCTTC.

The chain has TRBV6-1 and TRBJ1-2; D unresolved. Germline CDR1 is MNHNS and CDR2 is SASEGT. The CDR3 has 14 amino acids. Trimming took 1 base from V and 4 from J, leaving 10 bases between them. In nucleotides, the CDR3 is TGTGCCAGCAGTGAAGTCGGGAGTGTCTATGGCTACACCTTC. It is translated as CASSEVGSVYGYTF.

The chain is built from TRBV5-4 and TRBJ1-2, with TRBD1 as a possible D gene (6 bases). The CDR3 spans 13 residues. V was cut by 1 base and J by 6 bases, with 10 bases left in between. Germline V gene lookup returns CDR1 SGHNT and CDR2 YYREEE (reference sequence). The CDR3 bases are TGTGCCAGCAGCTTGACAGGGCAGGATGGCTACACCTTC. It translates to CASSLTGQDGYTF.

The gene calls are TRBV5-1 and TRBJ1-1, with D maybe TRBD1 (6 bases). The CDR3 has 13 amino acids. The germline CDR1 and CDR2 sequences are SGHRS and YFSETQ. V shed 4 bases and J shed 3 bases, with 10 bases lying between them. The CDR3 is CASSEGQYTEAFF. In DNA, the CDR3 is TGCGCCAGCAGCGAAGGACAGTACACTGAAGCTTTCTTT.

The chain is built from TRBV9 and TRBJ1-3; 9 nucleotides agree with TRBD1. Trimming cost V 4 bases and J 4 bases; bases outside gene matches: 6. The CDR3 totals 15 residues. Germline values: CDR1 SGDLS, CDR2 YYNGEE. The CDR3 nucleotides are TGTGCCAGCAGCATCGGGACAGGGCCCGGAAACACCATATATTTT. This sequence encodes CASSIGTGPGNTIYF.

CDR3 DNA sequence: TGTGCCAGCAGAGCGACAGGGGCTCGGACCGGGGAGCTGTTTTTT. Its translation is CASRATGARTGELFF. The J gene is TRBJ2-2, the V gene TRBV6-5, with 8 bases fitting TRBD1. CDR3 length: 15 amino acids. Germline lookup yields CDR1 MNHEY and CDR2 SVGAGI. With V trimmed by 6 bases and J by 5 bases, 8 bases remained unmatched.

This rearrangement joins TRBV6-5 to TRBJ1-1; D is unresolved. Deletions cut 7 bases from V and 4 bases from J, with 13 bases between. The germline V gene encodes CDR1 MNHEY and CDR2 SVGAGI. This CDR3 spans 13 amino acids. The CDR3 sequence: CASILWSRTEAFF. DNA of the CDR3: TGTGCCAGCATCCTCTGGAGTCGCACTGAAGCTTTCTTT.

V usage is TRBV7-3 and J usage is TRBJ2-3; TRBD2 is a possible D gene (6 bases). Germline V lookup: CDR1 SGHTA, CDR2 FQGTGA. V lost 5 bases, J lost 9 bases, and 12 bases lay in between. The CDR3 contains 12 residues. The DNA for the CDR3 is TGTGCCAGCAGCCGGGACTCCTTAACGCAGTATTTT. It specifies CASSRDSLTQYF.

The chain has TRBV4-1 and TRBJ2-5; maybe TRBD1 (5 bases). The CDR3 is 14 amino acids. CDR1 and CDR2 from the germline V gene are MGHRA and YSYEKL. Between the trimmed V and J ends, which lost 0 bases and 7 bases, there was a span of 12 bases. The CDR3 protein is CASSQEGAGGTQYF. The CDR3 region has the DNA TGCGCCAGCAGCCAAGAAGGGGCCGGCGGGACCCAGTACTTC.

The chain has TRBV2 and TRBJ2-2, with D tentatively TRBD2 (6 bases). The CDR3 covers 13 residues. Deletions cut 4 bases from V and 4 bases from J, with 7 bases between. CDR1 is SNHLY and CDR2 is FYNNEI in the germline V gene. CDR3 in DNA: TGTGCCAGCAGTGCGGGGGTCACCGGGGAGCTGTTTTTT. Translated, it gives CASSAGVTGELFF.

The chain recombines TRBV4-2 with TRBJ2-1; the match to TRBD2 covers 9 bases. The CDR3 is 16 amino acids. Germline lookup yields CDR1 LGHNA and CDR2 YNFKEQ. J was trimmed by 9 bases and V by 0 bases; bases with no gene match: 9. CDR3: CASSQDRREGPGEQFF. CDR3 coding DNA: TGTGCCAGCAGCCAAGACCGGCGGGAGGGCCCGGGTGAGCAGTTCTTC.

This clone was recorded a few times. The genes are TRBV5-1 and TRBJ2-1, with D maybe TRBD2 (6 bases). This CDR3 comprises 14 residues. The V gene lost 2 bases and the J gene lost 5 bases, with 11 bases spanning the gap. Germline CDR1 is SGHRS and CDR2 is YFSETQ. In DNA form, the CDR3 reads TGCGCCAGCAGCTTTCAGGGCGGGAACAATGAGCAGTTCTTC. Encoded protein: CASSFQGGNNEQFF.

The rearrangement uses TRBV7-8 and TRBJ2-1; 9 bases match TRBD1. CDR1 is SGHVS and CDR2 is FQNEAQ in the germline V gene. J gave up 3 bases and V 0 bases, and 6 bases lay outside the gene matches. CDR3 length equals 17 residues. The CDR3: CASSLAGGQGLYNEQFF. Here the CDR3 DNA reads TGTGCCAGCAGCTTAGCGGGGGGACAGGGACTCTACAATGAGCAGTTCTTC.

The chain couples TRBV11-2 to TRBJ2-5, with D perhaps matching TRBD2 (5 bases). Germline CDR1 is SGHAT and CDR2 is FQNNGV. Deletions cut 2 bases from V and 5 bases from J, with 12 bases between. The CDR3 loop spans 14 amino acids. CDR3 in amino acids: CASSLMGGPETQYF. The CDR3 DNA follows: TGTGCCAGCAGCTTAATGGGCGGGCCGGAGACCCAGTACTTC.

J is TRBJ2-2 and V is TRBV28; the match to TRBD2 covers 13 bases. The trim removed 8 bases at V and 7 bases at J, leaving 7 bases unmatched. The V gene's germline CDR1 is MDHEN and CDR2 SYDVKM. This CDR3 comprises 15 residues. Written as DNA, the CDR3 is TGTGCCAGCCTACTAGCGGGAGGGAGGAACGGGGAGCTGTTTTTT. This sequence encodes CASLLAGGRNGELFF.

V gene TRBV11-2 combines with J gene TRBJ2-3, with D possibly TRBD1 on 6 matching bases. The CDR3 contains 14 residues. Germline loops: CDR1 SGHAT, CDR2 FQNNGV. The V end was cut by 5 bases, the J end by 0 bases, with 9 bases between. The chain's CDR3 is CASSQTGSTDTQYF. For the CDR3, the DNA is TGTGCCAGCAGCCAGACAGGCAGCACAGATACGCAGTATTTT.